What follows describes a single T cell receptor beta chain. Its target is not known. Germline trimming cut 3 bases from V and 6 bases from J; bases unmatched to any gene: 7. CDR3 length: 15 amino acids. Germline CDR1 and CDR2: KGHSH and LQKENI. The sample originates from a study of T cell responses to AZD1222 COVID-19 vaccine. Whole-study findings and limits: Seropositive status at baseline applied to only 5 to 7 AZD1222 recipients.

Method: immunoSEQ multiplex PCR; TCRdb's copy keeps in-frame clones and lacks some. The sample shows 80,000 to 100,000 clones, about 86% of them seen only once. The origin of this receptor is an adult in good health. The specimen was peripheral blood, collected on day 0 of MenACWY control vaccination. The chain combines TRBV18 with TRBJ1-4; 7 positions agree with TRBD1. CDR3 protein: CASSPLRGTDEKLFF. The CDR3 DNA sequence: TGTGCCAGCTCACCCCTTCGCGGGACAGATGAAAAACTGTTTTTT.